A single sample gave rise to the 8 T cell receptor beta chains below, sequenced in a study of blood T cell repertoires in COVID-19. Measured with immunoSEQ multiplex PCR; TCRdb has only the in-frame clones, and not every one. The top ten clones hold approximately 1.5% of a sample with 350,000 to 500,000 clones, about 88% of them seen once. What was sequenced was PBMCs or T cells enriched from blood (not recorded which). Source of these receptors: a young woman who had been exposed to COVID-19.

The gene calls are TRBV5-1 and TRBJ2-7, with a tentative D call TRBD2 (5 bases). Germline CDR1 reads SGHRS; CDR2 reads YFSETQ. The V end was cut by 3 bases, the J end by 3 bases, with 7 bases between. This CDR3 region has 12 residues. CDR3 DNA: TGCGCCAGCAGCTCGGACTTCTACGAGCAGTACTTC. Translation: CASSSDFYEQYF.

In nucleotides, the CDR3 is TGTGCCAGCAGCCAAGGGGGGGAATCTGGGGCCAACGTCCTGACTTTC. Amino acid sequence: CASSQGGESGANVLTF. J is TRBJ2-6 and V is TRBV3-1 (or the pseudogene TRBV3-2); possible D gene TRBD2, 6 bases. The CDR3 length is 16 residues. Looked up from germline, CDR1 is LGHDT and CDR2 is YNNKEL (reference sequence). Trimming took off 1 base at V and 1 base at J, with 8 bases between the two ends.

The chain links TRBV6-5 to TRBJ1-5, with D perhaps matching TRBD1 (6 bases). V gave up 6 bases and J gave up 2 bases, with 11 bases separating them. The CDR3 extends over 14 amino acids. CDR1 is MNHEY, CDR2 SVGAGI, per germline. The CDR3 loop is CASSSNRGNQPQHF. For the CDR3, the DNA is TGTGCCAGCAGCTCTAACAGGGGCAATCAGCCCCAGCATTTT.

This chain links TRBV6-5 with TRBJ2-7; 8 positions agree with TRBD2. CDR3 length: 15 residues. The germline V gene encodes CDR1 MNHEY and CDR2 SVGAGI. Germline trimming cut 6 bases from V and 4 bases from J; bases unmatched to any gene: 11. The chain's CDR3 is CASSGASGGTYEQYF. In DNA, the CDR3 is TGTGCCAGCAGCGGAGCCTCGGGGGGGACTTACGAGCAGTACTTC.

The V call is TRBV7-9, the J call TRBJ1-5; perhaps TRBD1 as D (5 bases). Looked up from germline, CDR1 is SEHNR and CDR2 is FQNEAQ (reference sequence). The CDR3 totals 15 residues. Trimming left V 5 bases short and J 2 bases short, with 13 bases between. The CDR3: CASSPAGVGNQPQHF. CDR3 sequence (DNA): TGTGCCAGCAGCCCCGCGGGGGTCGGCAATCAGCCCCAGCATTTT.

This chain joins TRBV20-1 and TRBJ2-3; D perhaps matches TRBD2 (5 bases). Germline V gene sequence: CDR1 DFQATT, CDR2 SNEGSKA (reference sequence). Trimming removed 3 bases from V and 2 bases from J, with 18 bases in between. The CDR3 has 16 residues. The CDR3 is CSASAVLLGNTDTQYF. The CDR3 nucleotides read TGCAGTGCTAGTGCCGTACTCCTCGGGAACACAGATACGCAGTATTTT.

The chain joins TRBV29-1 to TRBJ1-1; D not resolved. This CDR3 is built from 15 residues. Trimming shortened V by 2 bases and J by 0 bases, and 13 bases separated the two germline ends. Looked up from germline, CDR1 is SQVTM and CDR2 is ANQGSEA. CDR3 amino acids: CSVEQQIFMNTEAFF. In DNA form, the CDR3 reads TGCAGCGTTGAACAACAGATATTTATGAACACTGAAGCTTTCTTT.

The CDR3 region is CASSHTGGAKSTDTQYF. Here the CDR3 DNA reads TGTGCCAGCAGCCACACAGGGGGGGCTAAAAGCACAGATACGCAGTATTTT. This sequence joins TRBV3-1 (or the pseudogene TRBV3-2) and TRBJ2-3, with D possibly TRBD1 on 8 matching bases. The V end lost 3 bases, the J end lost 0 bases, and 16 bases lay between the germline ends. Per the germline V gene, CDR1 is LGHDT and CDR2 is YNNKEL (reference sequence). The CDR3 loop spans 17 amino acids.